The source of this TCR beta chain is a study of naive and memory T cell subsets. The library had UMIs added by 3' ligation of an oligonucleotide to TCR cDNA. Adult healthy volunteers gave 2.5 ml peripheral blood for whole-blood RNA. Cells were not sorted; total RNA input targeted about 1 to 1000 ng. Notes on the study in general: TCR transcript changes with activation or differentiation may affect this RNA method.

This clonotype has more than one count but fewer than ten. Antigen: not known. Trimming pared 4 bases from V and 11 bases from J, leaving 17 bases between. The CDR3 has 13 amino acids. In germline, CDR1 is SGHTA, CDR2 FQGTGA. Amplification of ligated cDNA took four PCR rounds with SP2 and nested alpha and beta constant primers. Alpha and beta constant region primers primed reverse transcription for blood and skin samples. TCRdb re-derived calls from the 5' RACE reads in MiXCR, one entry per CDR3 protein. The profile shows 50,000 to 60,000 distinct CDR3 sequences, 6% to 8.5% of them singletons. The sequence derives from a female donor in good health. This chain uses TRBV7-3 with TRBJ1-1; D might be TRBD1 (5 bases). The CDR3 loop is CASSSGWGDSAFF. In DNA, the CDR3 is TGTGCCAGCAGCTCCGGATGGGGGGATTCGGCTTTCTTT.